A selection of T cell receptor beta chains follows, all from one sample in a study of blood T cell repertoires in COVID-19. The repertoire was sequenced with immunoSEQ multiplex PCR; TCRdb's copy has only in-frame clones and lacks some. Altogether 40,000 to 60,000 clones are present, 84% being singletons, with the ten largest covering more than 1.5%. The material sequenced was peripheral blood. All receptors come from a man aged 45-60 years with acute or convalescent COVID-19. The CDR3 runs from the conserved cysteine through the conserved F or W. The D gene is left open where the match is weak. The listing skips clone size in some rows; elsewhere it reads once, few, many or a size class.

V	D	size	J	length	CDR3	DNA
TRBV30	-	once	TRBJ2-2	13	CACNPRVPGELFF	TGTGCCTGCAACCCCAGGGTCCCTGGGGAGCTGTTTTTT
TRBV3-1/TRBV3-2	-	-	TRBJ2-2	14	CASSRGGDTGELFF	TGTGCCAGCAGCCGTGGGGGCGACACCGGGGAGCTGTTTTTT
TRBV28	TRBD1	-	TRBJ1-5	16	CASITGGTGTHQPQHF	TGTGCCAGCATAACGGGGGGGACAGGGACTCATCAGCCCCAGCATTTT
TRBV29-1	-	-	TRBJ1-1	12	CSVEMGGSKAFF	TGCAGCGTTGAGATGGGGGGATCGAAAGCTTTCTTT
TRBV2	-	few	TRBJ1-6	13	CASRTQGNSPLHF	TGTGCCAGCAGGACCCAGGGAAATTCACCCCTCCACTTT
TRBV6-6	-	-	TRBJ1-5	14	CASRTGALNQPQHF	TGTGCCAGCAGGACAGGAGCCCTCAATCAGCCCCAGCATTTT
TRBV14	-	-	TRBJ1-2	13	CASSQLGTYGYTF	TGTGCCAGCAGCCAACTAGGGACTTATGGCTACACCTTC
TRBV29-1	-	-	TRBJ1-1	12	CSVGPGGLEAFF	TGCAGCGTTGGACCGGGGGGGCTCGAAGCTTTCTTT
TRBV7-9	-	-	TRBJ1-3	14	CASDYGPSGNTIYF	TGTGCCAGCGACTACGGACCCTCTGGAAACACCATATATTTT
TRBV19	-	-	TRBJ2-1	15	CASSISRDSFNEQFF	TGTGCCAGTAGTATCTCCCGGGACTCTTTCAATGAGCAGTTCTTC
TRBV4-2	-	-	TRBJ1-2	13	CASRGSNNYGYTF	TGTGCCAGCCGCGGCAGCAATAACTATGGCTACACCTTC
TRBV2	-	once	TRBJ1-1	15	CASSEISVTNTEAFF	TGTGCCAGCAGTGAAATTAGCGTGACGAACACTGAAGCTTTCTTT
TRBV7-2	TRBD1	-	TRBJ2-3	15	CASSGQAISTDTQYF	TGTGCCAGCAGCGGACAGGCTATTAGCACAGATACGCAGTATTTT